This section outlines one T cell receptor (beta chain) sequence together with its context. These data belong to a study of blood T cell repertoires in COVID-19. Study overall: The study drew acute and convalescent COVID-19 samples from the United States, Italy and Spain. In each case, the material was cDNA or gDNA derived from T cells, B-cell-depleted T cells, or PBMCs.

CDR1 and CDR2 from the germline V gene are SGHTA and FQGNSA. V lost 4 bases and J lost 4; bases outside the gene matches: 9. This CDR3 region has 15 residues. Authors' data handling: Nucleated cell number was recorded as an estimate derived from reference gene primer amplification. Method: immunoSEQ multiplex PCR; TCRdb's copy keeps in-frame clones and lacks some. For V, J and clone size, that table is used; D and trimming come from the DNA. In the table there are roughly 250,000 clones, around 90% of which are singletons. This receptor was obtained from a man aged 60 to 69 who had recovered from COVID-19. J is TRBJ2-5 and V is TRBV7-2, with 7 nucleotides matching TRBD1. The sequencing sample was made of peripheral blood. The CDR3 coding sequence is TGTGCCAGCAGCTCCCAGCCGGGACAGAGAGAGACCCAGTACTTC. Translation: CASSSQPGQRETQYF.